This T cell receptor beta chain came from a study of T cells in women clearing cervical HPV infection. As for the study in general: No precancer developed; the control's incident HPV16 infection cleared within 12 months. Case blood was drawn a median around 150 days after lesion detection.

The data were produced by immunoSEQ multiplex PCR, yet TCRdb's version contains in-frame clones alone and is incomplete. Its table lists some 30,000 clones. The TCR comes from a woman aged 18-70 years with a cervical HPV16 infection that either progressed to CIN3+ or cleared (not recorded which). Source material: blood buffy coat.

The CDR3 protein is CSVGGANQPQHF. The DNA read from the CDR3 is TGCAGCGTTGGTGGGGCCAATCAGCCC. V usage is TRBV29-1 and J usage is TRBJ1-5; tentative D call: TRBD1 (5 bases). The observed sequence ends 3 residues before the CDR3 terminus, with the missing tail filled in from the germline J gene. CDR3 length: 12 residues. V lost 4 bases, J lost 3 bases, and 7 bases lay in between. Looked up from germline, CDR1 is SQVTM and CDR2 is ANQGSEA.